A selection of T cell receptor beta chains follows, all from one sample in a study of blood T cell repertoires in COVID-19. Using immunoSEQ multiplex PCR, the repertoire was profiled, and TCRdb retains in-frame clones only, with some absent. The sample contains 25,000 to 35,000 clones, approximately 87% of which appear only once. The sequenced sample was peripheral blood. The source of these receptors is a human donor with active COVID-19. The donor label of this sample is uncertain. CDR3s include the opening cysteine and the closing phenylalanine or tryptophan. A D gene is named only where the DNA matches it firmly.

V: TRBV5-1; D: NA; CDR3: CASSLSVGGNTGELFF
V: TRBV7-3; D: TRBD1; CDR3: CASSLQGGLSPLHF
V: TRBV6-5; D: TRBD2; CDR3: CASVAGGPPQETQYF
V: TRBV4-1; D: NA; CDR3: CASSQEGDLPGELFF
V: TRBV7-9; D: NA; CDR3: CASSLTAGGNTIYF
V: TRBV18; D: TRBD1; CDR3: CASSPRTGDSNQPQHF
V: TRBV19; D: NA; CDR3: CASSIRPISSYNSPLHF
V: TRBV3-1/TRBV3-2; D: TRBD2; CDR3: CASSRSLADRWYEQFF
V: TRBV9; D: NA; CDR3: CASSPQITDTQYF
V: TRBV28; D: NA; CDR3: CASSLTGNQPQHF
V: TRBV29-1; D: NA; CDR3: CSVEDPVNTEAFF
V: TRBV19; D: TRBD2; CDR3: CASSTFTGLAVEQFF
V: TRBV28; D: TRBD2; CDR3: CASSLGGRAGGELFF
V: TRBV5-5; D: TRBD2; CDR3: CASSLVGGIRSLAKNIQYF
V: TRBV19; D: NA; CDR3: CASSIVGGPEAFF
V: TRBV6-5; D: TRBD1; CDR3: CAATWTGDNEQFF
V: TRBV19; D: NA; CDR3: CASSPSGTLSYEQYF
V: TRBV29-1; D: NA; CDR3: CSVDEQGYGYTF
V: TRBV7-2; D: NA; CDR3: CASSTFWGQNSPLHF
V: TRBV7-9; D: NA; CDR3: CASSRDSYGYTF
V: TRBV4-2; D: NA; CDR3: CASSAFAGPTGELFF
V: TRBV5-6; D: TRBD1; CDR3: CASSTLTGGRETQYF
V: TRBV5-1; D: TRBD2; CDR3: CASSSGGAQETQYF
V: TRBV7-2; D: TRBD1; CDR3: CASSVGQGPLYTF
V: TRBV10-1; D: NA; CDR3: CASNPPGQITDTQYF
V: TRBV27; D: NA; CDR3: CASSQGLYSNQPQHF
V: TRBV5-1; D: TRBD2; CDR3: CASSQIAGGPSDTQYF
V: TRBV5-1; D: TRBD1; CDR3: CASSWGTQGFSTDTQYF
V: TRBV6-5; D: NA; CDR3: CASSNGIAYNEQFF
V: TRBV13; D: TRBD1; CDR3: CASSTGQGYTEAFF
V: TRBV2; D: NA; CDR3: CASSTRLGGETQYF
V: TRBV12-2; D: NA; CDR3: CASRLAPLQALQETQYF
V: TRBV5-1; D: TRBD1; CDR3: CASSGRTGRNEKLFF
V: TRBV2; D: TRBD1; CDR3: CASSDVPGGTETEAFF
V: TRBV7-8; D: NA; CDR3: CASSLIATGELFF
V: TRBV6-5; D: NA; CDR3: CASKAPGSEQYF
V: TRBV6-1; D: NA; CDR3: CASSDRGHEQYF
V: TRBV7-2; D: TRBD2; CDR3: CASSPGTSGIDTQYF
V: TRBV28; D: TRBD2; CDR3: CASSSRDYYYEQYF
V: TRBV2; D: TRBD2; CDR3: CASSRTSYNEQFF
V: TRBV6-5; D: TRBD1; CDR3: CASFNQGQGGYEQYF
V: TRBV27; D: TRBD2; CDR3: CASSLKASGKGEQYF
V: TRBV5-6; D: TRBD2; CDR3: CASSVGLAGGPNEQYF
V: TRBV7-9; D: NA; CDR3: CASSSAGHGNEQFF
V: TRBV11-1; D: TRBD2; CDR3: CASSLRRGGRDTQYF
V: TRBV13; D: TRBD2; CDR3: CASSPDVGAGGTDTQYF
V: TRBV29-1; D: TRBD2; CDR3: CSVDGGGYNEQFF
V: TRBV12-3/TRBV12-4; D: NA; CDR3: CASSLGSGYGYTF
V: TRBV7-8; D: TRBD2; CDR3: CASSLSRGGDTQYF
V: TRBV7-6; D: TRBD2; CDR3: CASSLVGGGEQYF
V: TRBV27; D: NA; CDR3: CASRRTANQPQHF
V: TRBV5-8; D: TRBD1; CDR3: CASSKTGPRFGYTF
V: TRBV5-1; D: TRBD1; CDR3: CASSPMTGMETQYF
V: TRBV25-1; D: TRBD1; CDR3: CASSGSTGEVQQFF
V: TRBV3-1/TRBV3-2; D: NA; CDR3: CASRSRVGYEQYF